This passage covers 28 T cell receptor beta chains from one sample sequenced in a study of T cell responses to AZD1222 COVID-19 vaccine (dated by TCRdb to about 2021). The receptor library was made with the immunoSEQ multiplex PCR assay. The table was pulled from immuneACCESS by TCRdb, which kept in-frame rearrangements only. Such tables lose some clones; where checked, under half of the loss comes from unresolved V genes, and the rest has no known cause. This sample gives roughly 180,000 clones in total; about nine tenths of them show up just once. Of the sample, under 2% is held by the ten largest clones. Read against the paper, the sample's time point label means: about 28 days (+/-7) after the second vaccine dose. The sequencing here drew on peripheral blood, taken 28 days after the second AZD1222 dose. These receptor sequences come from an adult who received the AZD1222 COVID-19 vaccine.

The chain has TRBV6-5 and TRBJ2-7, with D unclear. Germline V gene data show CDR1 as MNHEY and CDR2 as SVGAGI. This CDR3 has 13 residues. V was cut by 6 bases and J by 4 bases, with 13 bases left in between. CDR3 loop: CASRTATSYEQYF. CDR3 DNA: TGTGCCAGCAGGACCGCCACGAGTTACGAGCAGTACTTC.

DNA of the CDR3: TGTGCCAGCTCACCCTTTGGGGGCAAGAACACTGAAGCTTTCTTT. Its protein is CASSPFGGKNTEAFF. The chain combines TRBV18 with TRBJ1-1; TRBD1 is a possible D gene (6 bases). CDR3 size: 15 residues. The germline CDR1 and CDR2 sequences are KGHSH and LQKENI. Trimming shortened V by 3 bases and J by 1 base, and 12 bases separated the two germline ends.

V and J are TRBV7-3 and TRBJ2-3; TRBD2 matches 7 bases. J was trimmed by 2 bases and V by 3 bases; bases with no gene match: 5. CDR3 length: 15 residues. Germline-derived CDR1 and CDR2 are SGHTA and FQGTGA. The CDR3 DNA sequence: TGTGCCAGCAGCTTTCAGCGGGGAAACACAGATACGCAGTATTTT. Amino acid sequence: CASSFQRGNTDTQYF.

The rearrangement joins TRBV7-8 to TRBJ2-1; 11 positions agree with TRBD2. Trimming at V came to 5 bases and at J to 6 bases, leaving 6 bases not matched to a gene. CDR1 SGHVS and CDR2 FQNEAQ come from the germline V gene. The CDR3 covers 15 residues. CDR3 bases: TGTGCCAGCAGCCCACTAGCGGGAGCCAGCAATGAGCAGTTCTTC. Translating it yields CASSPLAGASNEQFF.

This clone was detected once. The gene calls are TRBV9 and TRBJ2-2; D is ambiguous. CDR1 SGDLS and CDR2 YYNGEE come from the germline V gene. This CDR3 comprises 14 residues. V lost 7 bases, J lost 0 bases, and 10 bases lay in between. In nucleotides, the CDR3 is TGTGCCAGCTCGATAACAACGAACACCGGGGAGCTGTTTTTT. Translated, it gives CASSITTNTGELFF.

The chain joins TRBV29-1 to TRBJ1-1; D remains unclear. This CDR3 region has 11 residues. Trimming left V 7 bases short and J 8 bases short, with 14 bases between. Looked up from germline, CDR1 is SQVTM and CDR2 is ANQGSEA. The CDR3 nucleotides are TGCAGCGCCCCGGGCCTGAAAGAAGCTTTCTTT. Its translation: CSAPGLKEAFF. The complete variable domain, with remaining parts taken from reference TRBV29-1 and TRBJ1-1, reads SAVISQKPSRDICQRGTSLTIQCQVDSQVTMMFWYRQQPGQSLTLIATANQGSEATYESGFVIDKFPISRPNLTFSTLTVSNMSPEDSSIYLCSAPGLKEAFFGQGTRLTVV.

The chain employs TRBV30 and TRBJ1-5, with D hard to call. This CDR3 is 15 amino acids long. V lost 0 bases to trimming and J lost 6 bases, with 15 bases between them. Germline V gene lookup returns CDR1 GTSNPN and CDR2 SVGIG (reference sequence). The CDR3 loop is CAWSVRSGEGQPQHF. The CDR3 bases are TGTGCCTGGAGTGTACGGTCAGGTGAGGGTCAGCCCCAGCATTTT.

Comments on this clone: The same CDR3 is also encoded by other DNA sequences in this sample. The J gene is TRBJ1-1, the V gene TRBV6-5; TRBD1 matches at 7 bases. Trimming took 0 bases from V and 8 from J; bases not matched to a gene: 0. Germline V gene data show CDR1 as MNHEY and CDR2 as SVGAGI. The CDR3 contains 12 residues. CDR3 amino acids: CASSYSGGEAFF. The DNA of the CDR3 is TGTGCCAGCAGTTACTCAGGGGGCGAAGCTTTCTTT.

This clone was detected only once. V is TRBV3-1 (or the pseudogene TRBV3-2) and J is TRBJ1-5; D unresolved. This CDR3 region has 14 residues. V was shortened by 0 bases and J by 4 bases, with 7 bases between the two germline ends. The V gene's germline CDR1 is LGHDT and CDR2 YNNKEL (reference sequence). CDR3 residues: CASSQDTGNQPQHF. The CDR3 DNA follows: TGTGCCAGCAGCCAAGATACCGGGAATCAGCCCCAGCATTTT.

J is TRBJ1-5 and V is TRBV24-1, with D unclear. V lost 4 bases to trimming and J lost 2 bases, with 11 bases between them. Germline CDR1 is KGHDR and CDR2 is SFDVKD. The CDR3 has 15 residues. This CDR3 is CATSDPREGNQPQHF. The CDR3 DNA is TGTGCCACCAGTGACCCCCGAGAGGGCAATCAGCCCCAGCATTTT.

This clone was picked up a small number of times. The rearrangement uses TRBV12-3 or TRBV12-4 and TRBJ1-1; D unresolved. The CDR3 contains 12 residues. The V end lost 9 bases, the J end lost 0 bases, and 8 bases lay between the germline ends. The CDR3 DNA reads TGTGCCAGTTGTCTCATGAACACTGAAGCTTTCTTT. Translating it yields CASCLMNTEAFF.

The V call is TRBV7-3, the J call TRBJ1-2; D not resolved. V lost 2 bases and J lost 3, with 10 bases in between. The CDR3 has 14 residues. The germline gives CDR1 SGHTA, CDR2 FQGTGA. The CDR3 loop is CASSLERTDYGYTF. The CDR3 DNA sequence: TGTGCCAGCAGCTTAGAGCGAACAGACTATGGCTACACCTTC.

In this sample, this clone turned up a few times. The rearrangement links TRBV7-6 to TRBJ2-1; 8 bases map to TRBD1. CDR3 length: 16 amino acids. V shed 4 bases, J shed 2 bases, and the junction held 7 bases outside the gene matches. Germline V gives CDR1 SGHVS, CDR2 FNYEAQ. Written as DNA, the CDR3 is TGTGCCAGCAGCTCCTCAGGGGGCGCAACCTACAATGAGCAGTTCTTC. Its translation is CASSSSGGATYNEQFF. Full variable domain (missing parts from reference TRBV7-6 and TRBJ2-1): GAGVSQSPRYKVTKRGQDVALRCDPISGHVSLYWYRQALGQGPEFLTYFNYEAQQDKSGLPNDRFSAERPEGSISTLTIQRTEQRDSAMYRCASSSSGGATYNEQFFGPGTRLTVL.

The chain is built from TRBV4-3 and TRBJ1-4, with no clear D. This CDR3 is 17 amino acids long. Trimming took off 0 bases at V and 0 bases at J, with 11 bases between the two ends. Germline V gene data show CDR1 as LGHNA and CDR2 as YSLEER. CDR3 residues: CASSQEPGVTTNEKLFF. The CDR3 DNA is TGCGCCAGCAGCCAAGAACCGGGAGTTACAACTAATGAAAAACTGTTTTTT.

This rearrangement joins TRBV4-1 to TRBJ1-2, with D maybe TRBD1 (5 bases). Trimming took off 0 bases at V and 4 bases at J, with 12 bases between the two ends. Germline V CDR1 and CDR2: MGHRA, YSYEKL. CDR3 size: 15 residues. The CDR3 nucleotides read TGCGCCAGCAGCCAAGACCACCGGGGCCTCTATGGCTACACCTTC. Its protein is CASSQDHRGLYGYTF.

Comment on this clone: Other DNA sequences in this specimen translate into the identical CDR3. The chain recombines TRBV4-2 with TRBJ2-7, with D hard to call. This CDR3 spans 14 amino acids. With 6 bases removed from V and 2 bases from J, the gap between germline ends came to 14 bases. The germline gives CDR1 LGHNA, CDR2 YNFKEQ. The CDR3 region is CASSSTRQPYEQYF. The CDR3 bases are TGTGCCAGCAGTTCGACACGGCAGCCCTACGAGCAGTACTTC.

This clone was observed once. The V gene is TRBV10-3, the J gene TRBJ2-3, with D possibly TRBD2 on 6 matching bases. Germline CDR1 ENHRY, CDR2 SYGVKD. V was cut by 7 bases and J by 2 bases, with 10 bases left in between. The CDR3 has 13 amino acids. The chain's CDR3 is CAITRELTDTQYF. CDR3 sequence (DNA): TGTGCCATCACCCGGGAGCTCACAGATACGCAGTATTTT.

The chain joins TRBV6-5 to TRBJ1-4; 8 nucleotides agree with TRBD1. After removal of 4 bases from V and 4 bases from J, the junction contained 8 bases not matched to a gene. From germline, CDR1 is MNHEY and CDR2 SVGAGI. The CDR3 has 16 amino acids. CDR3 sequence: CASSFRQGRLNEKLFF. The CDR3 DNA sequence: TGTGCCAGCAGTTTTCGACAGGGGCGTCTTAATGAAAAACTGTTTTTT.

The rearrangement uses TRBV6-5 and TRBJ2-7; D gene unclear. The germline V gene encodes CDR1 MNHEY and CDR2 SVGAGI. The germline V and J ends were trimmed by 6 bases and 5 bases, with 5 bases remaining between them. This CDR3 comprises 10 residues. CDR3 sequence reads: CASRRNEQYF. In DNA form, the CDR3 reads TGTGCCAGCAGGCGGAACGAGCAGTACTTC.

The table lists this clone with a count of one. This chain links TRBV5-5 with TRBJ1-4, with D unresolved. The CDR3 loop spans 16 amino acids. CDR1 is SGHKS and CDR2 is YYEKEE in the germline V gene (reference sequence). V lost 1 base to trimming and J lost 1 base, with 11 bases between them. Here the CDR3 reads CASSLPGLLTNEKLFF. The CDR3 coding sequence is TGTGCCAGCAGCTTGCCAGGACTGCTAACTAATGAAAAACTGTTTTTT. Together with reference TRBV5-5 and TRBJ1-4, the CDR3 gives the full variable domain: DAGVTQSPTHLIKTRGQQVTLRCSPISGHKSVSWYQQVLGQGPQFIFQYYEKEERGRGNFPDRFSARQFPNYSSELNVNALLLGDSALYLCASSLPGLLTNEKLFFGSGTQLSVL.

The V and J genes are TRBV7-2 and TRBJ1-4; no firm D call. The CDR3 is made up of 13 amino acids. Germline lookup yields CDR1 SGHTA and CDR2 FQGNSA. The ends were cut back, 5 bases at V and 2 bases at J, with 6 bases in the middle. The CDR3 bases are TGTGCCAGCAGCCCTCAGACTAATGAAAAACTGTTTTTT. Translation gives CASSPQTNEKLFF.

Regarding this clone: A read error may produce the germline difference seen at one junction end. The chain carries TRBV11-2 and TRBJ1-2; D unclear. This CDR3 has 12 amino acids. CDR1 and CDR2 from the germline V gene are SGHAT and FQNNGV. The CDR3 reads CASSLGFGDDLF. The CDR3 nucleotides are TGTGCCAGCAGCTTAGGTTTCGGAGACGACCTCTTC.

The CDR3 sequence is CASSLIVGETQYF. For the CDR3, the DNA is TGTGCCAGCAGCTTAATAGTGGGGGAGACCCAGTACTTC. J is TRBJ2-5 and V is TRBV7-3; unclear D gene. CDR3 length: 13 residues. The V end was cut by 1 base, the J end by 5 bases, with 8 bases between. CDR1 and CDR2 (germline): SGHTA, FQGTGA.

The rearrangement uses TRBV29-1 and TRBJ1-1; TRBD1 is a possible D gene (5 bases). This CDR3 region has 13 residues. Trimming removed 4 bases from V and 5 bases from J, with 14 bases in between. Germline assignment: CDR1 SQVTM and CDR2 ANQGSEA. DNA of the CDR3: TGCAGCGTTGGGGGGGATTTTATGACTGAAGCTTTCTTT. Residues: CSVGGDFMTEAFF.

The chain's CDR3 is CASSIWGGGGAKLFF. Here the CDR3 DNA reads TGTGCCAGTAGTATTTGGGGCGGAGGGGGCGCCAAACTGTTTTTT. The chain joins TRBV19 to TRBJ1-4; 7 bases align to TRBD1. This CDR3 has 15 residues. The germline V gene encodes CDR1 LNHDA and CDR2 SQIVND (reference sequence). After removal of 3 bases from V and 11 bases from J, the junction contained 12 bases not matched to a gene.

The rearrangement links TRBV7-2 to TRBJ2-3; 7 bases fit TRBD1. The CDR3 is made up of 17 amino acids. Germline-derived CDR1 and CDR2 are SGHTA and FQGNSA. V was clipped by 3 bases and J by 4 bases; unmatched bases: 13. CDR3 residues: CASSLWDSPLNPDTQYF. The CDR3 nucleotides are TGTGCCAGCAGCTTGTGGGACAGCCCCCTAAATCCAGATACGCAGTATTTT.

The rearrangement joins TRBV2 to TRBJ1-5; tentative D call: TRBD1 (6 bases). The CDR3 contains 14 residues. V lost 6 bases to trimming and J lost 7 bases, with 16 bases between them. CDR1 SNHLY and CDR2 FYNNEI come from the germline V gene. CDR3 amino acids: CASSSGGQGQPQHF. The CDR3 DNA reads as TGTGCCAGCAGCTCGGGGGGCCAAGGGCAGCCCCAGCATTTT.

The chain employs TRBV18 and TRBJ2-7; D might be TRBD1 (5 bases). The ends were cut back, 6 bases at V and 5 bases at J, with 14 bases in the middle. This CDR3 has 13 residues. Germline assignment: CDR1 KGHSH and CDR2 LQKENI. The CDR3 reads CASSQGAGDEQYF. The DNA of the CDR3 is TGTGCCAGCTCGCAGGGTGCCGGAGACGAGCAGTACTTC.